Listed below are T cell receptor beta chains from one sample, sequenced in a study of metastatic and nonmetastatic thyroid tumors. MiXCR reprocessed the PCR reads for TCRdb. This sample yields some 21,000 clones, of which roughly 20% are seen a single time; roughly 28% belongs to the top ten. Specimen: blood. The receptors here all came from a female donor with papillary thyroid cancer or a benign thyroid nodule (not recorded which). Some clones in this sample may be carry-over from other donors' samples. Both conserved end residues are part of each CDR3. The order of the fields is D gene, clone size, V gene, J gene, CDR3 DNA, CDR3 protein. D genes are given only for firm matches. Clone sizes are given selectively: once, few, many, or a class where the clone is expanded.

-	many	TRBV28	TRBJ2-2	TGTGCCAGCAGTCCCCTGGTCGTTGCGAACACCGGGGAGCTGTTTTTT	CASSPLVVANTGELFF
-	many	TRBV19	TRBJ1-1	TGTGCCAGTAGTATACCTGGGGTTAGCACTGAAGCTTTCTTT	CASSIPGVSTEAFF
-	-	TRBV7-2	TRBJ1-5	TGTGCCAGCAGCCGAAGACAGGATCAGCCCCAGCATTTT	CASSRRQDQPQHF
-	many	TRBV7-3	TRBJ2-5	TGTGCCAGCAGCCCTAGGTTATCCCAAAGGGAGACCCAGTACTTC	CASSPRLSQRETQYF
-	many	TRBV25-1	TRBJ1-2	TGTGCCAGCAGTGAACGTTGGGGGTCGTATGGCTACACCTTC	CASSERWGSYGYTF
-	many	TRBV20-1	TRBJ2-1	TGCAGTGCTAGAGCTCCAGGAAGGCCCTACAATGAGCAGTTCTTC	CSARAPGRPYNEQFF
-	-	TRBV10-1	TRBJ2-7	TGCGCCATCAGTGGTGGCCAGTCCCAGCAGTACTTC	CAISGGQSQQYF
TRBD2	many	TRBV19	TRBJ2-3	TGTGCCAGTAGTATATCCGGGAGCGGGGGGACAGATACGCAGTATTTT	CASSISGSGGTDTQYF
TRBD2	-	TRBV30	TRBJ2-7	TGTGCCTGTCGGACTAGCGGGGGCAGCTCCTACGAGCAGTACTTC	CACRTSGGSSYEQYF
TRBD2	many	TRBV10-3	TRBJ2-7	TGTGCCATCAGTGAGTCGGGACTAGCGGGTAGGGCTCTCTCCTACGAGCAGTACTTC	CAISESGLAGRALSYEQYF
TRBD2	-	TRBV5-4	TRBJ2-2	TGTGCCAGCAGCTTGGGATCCACTAGCGGGAGCATCACCGGGGAGCTGTTTTTT	CASSLGSTSGSITGELFF
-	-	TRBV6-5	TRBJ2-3	TGTGCCAGCAGAGGACAGTCCTGGGGAAGGTCCACAGATACGCAGTATTTT	CASRGQSWGRSTDTQYF
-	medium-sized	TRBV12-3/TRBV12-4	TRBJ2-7	TGTGCCAGCAGTTTTGGGCAGTCCTACGAGCAGTACTTC	CASSFGQSYEQYF
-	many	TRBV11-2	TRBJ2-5	TGTGCCAGCAGCTTAGAACTAGCAAGAGAGACCCAGTACTTC	CASSLELARETQYF
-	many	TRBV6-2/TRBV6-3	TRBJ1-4	TGTGCCAGCAGCTTTGCAGGGGCGCGGGATGAAAAACTGTTTTTT	CASSFAGARDEKLFF
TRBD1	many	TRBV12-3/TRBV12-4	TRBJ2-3	TGTGCCAGCAATCAGGGGGTTTTCACAGATACGCAGTATTTT	CASNQGVFTDTQYF
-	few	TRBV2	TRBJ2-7	TGTGCCAGCAGTGATAGGGGTTACGAGCAGTACTTC	CASSDRGYEQYF
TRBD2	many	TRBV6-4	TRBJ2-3	TGTGCCAGCAAGAATAGCGGGGACACAGATACGCAGTATTTT	CASKNSGDTDTQYF
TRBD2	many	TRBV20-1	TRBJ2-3	TGCAGTGCTAGTTTAGCGGGAGGAGTAGATACGCAGTATTTT	CSASLAGGVDTQYF
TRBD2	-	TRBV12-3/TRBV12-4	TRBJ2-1	TGTGCCAGCAGTGGACTAGCGGGAGCGGTCAATGAGCAGTTCTTC	CASSGLAGAVNEQFF
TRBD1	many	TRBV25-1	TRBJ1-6	TGTGCCAGCGGACAGGGGGCTGATTCACCCCTCCACTTT	CASGQGADSPLHF
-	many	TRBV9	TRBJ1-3	TGTGCCAGCAGCGTAGGGGGCGCCTCTGGAAACACCATATATTTT	CASSVGGASGNTIYF
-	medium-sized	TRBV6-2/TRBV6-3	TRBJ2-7	TGTGCCAGCAGTGACGGGACACCGTACGAGCAGTACTTC	CASSDGTPYEQYF
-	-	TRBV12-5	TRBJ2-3	TGTGCTAGTGGGGGACCCGGCACAGATACGCAGTATTTT	CASGGPGTDTQYF
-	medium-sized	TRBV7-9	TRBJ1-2	TGTGCCAGCAGCACCGGACTTGGCTACACCTTC	CASSTGLGYTF
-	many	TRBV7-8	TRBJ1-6	TGTGCCAGCAGATCCCTCGGGACCCTCTATAATTCACCCCTCCACTTT	CASRSLGTLYNSPLHF
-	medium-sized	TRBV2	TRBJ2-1	TGTGCCAGCAGTGAAGGGGCGGCCTCCTACAATGAGCAGTTCTTC	CASSEGAASYNEQFF